A single sample is the source of the 23 T cell receptor beta chains below, sequenced in a study of T cell responses to AZD1222 COVID-19 vaccine. This table comes from immunoSEQ multiplex PCR, and its TCRdb copy is limited to in-frame clones, with some not included. There are around 50,000 clones in the sample; under 90% occur only once, and roughly a tenth lies in the top ten. The sample in question was peripheral blood, obtained on day 0 of AZD1222 vaccination. Source of these receptors: an adult in good health.

J is TRBJ1-4 and V is TRBV5-1; 11 bases fit TRBD1. V dropped 3 bases and J dropped 2; count of bases not matched to a gene: 9. Germline values: CDR1 SGHRS, CDR2 YFSETQ. The CDR3 has 18 amino acids. The CDR3 loop reads CASSSGQGAAYTNEKLFF. CDR3 bases: TGCGCCAGCAGCTCTGGACAGGGGGCGGCCTACACTAATGAAAAACTGTTTTTT.

CDR3 amino acids: CASSQDLSGDYGYTF. The CDR3 DNA is TGTGCCAGCAGCCAAGACTTAAGCGGAGACTATGGCTACACCTTC. This chain connects TRBV3-1 (or the pseudogene TRBV3-2) to TRBJ1-2, with D uncertain. V dropped 0 bases and J dropped 3 bases, with 11 bases sitting between them. The CDR3 consists of 15 residues. CDR1 LGHDT and CDR2 YNNKEL come from the germline V gene (reference sequence).

This chain uses TRBV29-1 with TRBJ2-7; 9 bases are a match to TRBD1. V trimming: 4 bases; J trimming: 3 bases; junction bases outside the gene matches: 1. This CDR3 has 12 amino acids. In germline, CDR1 is SQVTM, CDR2 ANQGSEA. The CDR3 loop is CSVGQGDYEQYF. The CDR3 bases are TGCAGCGTTGGACAGGGGGACTACGAGCAGTACTTC.

V usage is TRBV14 and J usage is TRBJ2-1; D ambiguous. Trimming removed 1 base from V and 8 bases from J, with 6 bases in between. Looked up from germline, CDR1 is SGHDN and CDR2 is FVKESK. The CDR3 has 12 residues. The CDR3 DNA follows: TGTGCCAGCAGCCAAGTTTGGTATGAGCAGTTCTTC. Protein product: CASSQVWYEQFF.

The V gene is TRBV7-9, the J gene TRBJ2-7; D might be TRBD1 (5 bases). V lost 5 bases, J lost 4 bases, and 9 bases lay in between. The CDR3 sequence is 12 residues long. From germline, CDR1 is SEHNR and CDR2 FQNEAQ (reference sequence). The CDR3 DNA is TGTGCCAGCAGCACTCAGGGTTACGAGCAGTACTTC. Its protein is CASSTQGYEQYF.

This chain links TRBV7-9 with TRBJ1-1; the match to TRBD1 covers 7 bases. The CDR3 sequence is 13 residues long. The germline V gene encodes CDR1 SEHNR and CDR2 FQNEAQ (reference sequence). J was trimmed by 5 bases and V by 4 bases; bases with no gene match: 4. This CDR3 is CASSYGTVTEAFF. CDR3 nucleotides: TGTGCCAGCAGCTACGGGACAGTGACTGAAGCTTTCTTT. The full variable domain, completed using reference TRBV7-9 and TRBJ1-1, is DTGVSQNPRHKITKRGQNVTFRCDPISEHNRLYWYRQTLGQGPEFLTYFQNEAQLEKSRLLSDRFSAERPKGSFSTLEIQRTEQGDSAMYLCASSYGTVTEAFFGQGTRLTVV.

The gene calls are TRBV6-5 and TRBJ1-2; weak D call: TRBD1 (6 bases). The CDR3 loop spans 13 amino acids. Germline V gene sequence: CDR1 MNHEY, CDR2 SVGAGI. The V end was cut by 6 bases, the J end by 9 bases, with 17 bases between. The CDR3 protein is CASRPVTGRSYTF. CDR3 in DNA: TGTGCCAGCAGGCCAGTTACAGGGAGGAGCTACACCTTC.

This clone was seen more than once but under ten times. The chain has TRBV28 and TRBJ1-1; D is undetermined. The V gene's germline CDR1 is MDHEN and CDR2 SYDVKM. Trimming cost V 3 bases and J 2 bases, with 13 bases left between them. The CDR3 is 15 residues long. CDR3 DNA: TGTGCCAGCAGTTTTATCCAGGTTGGAAACACTGAAGCTTTCTTT. It specifies CASSFIQVGNTEAFF.

The chain carries TRBV27 and TRBJ2-7, with D perhaps given as TRBD1 or TRBD2 (5 bases each). Germline CDR1 reads MNHEY; CDR2 reads SMNVEV (reference sequence). V gave up 5 bases and J gave up 2 bases, with 13 bases separating them. This CDR3 contains 14 residues. The CDR3 coding sequence is TGTGCCAGCAGTCCTGGGACGCGCCCCTACGAGCAGTACTTC. As protein: CASSPGTRPYEQYF.

The chain joins TRBV4-3 to TRBJ2-1; 9 bases map to TRBD2. V was clipped by 1 base and J by 7 bases; unmatched bases: 8. The CDR3 length is 16 residues. The germline CDR1 and CDR2 sequences are LGHNA and YSLEER. This chain's CDR3 is CASSQVRSGGYNEQFF. Here the CDR3 DNA reads TGCGCCAGCAGCCAAGTCAGGAGCGGGGGGTATAATGAGCAGTTCTTC.

The V and J genes are TRBV9 and TRBJ1-2; a possible D gene is TRBD1 (6 bases). The V gene's germline CDR1 is SGDLS and CDR2 YYNGEE. The CDR3 is 14 amino acids. Deletions cut 4 bases from V and 4 bases from J, with 14 bases between. The CDR3 sequence is CASSPTGNGYGYTF. CDR3 coding DNA: TGTGCCAGCAGCCCCACAGGGAACGGCTATGGCTACACCTTC.

The chain combines TRBV21-1 with TRBJ2-5. TRBV21-1 is a known pseudogene. CDR3 length equals 15 residues. The CDR3 DNA reads TGTGCCAGCAGCAATGGGTGTGGTCCCCCGAAGACCCAGTACTTC. Protein: CASSNGCGPPKTQYF.

The chain joins TRBV11-2 to TRBJ2-2, with TRBD1 matching 8 bases. The CDR3 runs 16 residues. Unmatched junction bases numbered 5, after V lost 5 bases and J lost 0 bases. Germline V gene sequence: CDR1 SGHAT, CDR2 FQNNGV. The DNA for the CDR3 is TGTGCCAGCAGCCGCCAGGGGGCCACGAACACCGGGGAGCTGTTTTTT. It translates to CASSRQGATNTGELFF.

V usage is TRBV24-1 and J usage is TRBJ2-5, with TRBD2 as a possible D gene (5 bases). The length of the CDR3 is 13 residues. V shed 2 bases and J shed 3 bases, with 6 bases lying between them. Germline V gene lookup returns CDR1 KGHDR and CDR2 SFDVKD. The CDR3 region has the DNA TGTGCCACCAGTGATTCCGGGGAAGAGACCCAGTACTTC. It translates to CATSDSGEETQYF.

The chain has TRBV19 and TRBJ2-7; D may be TRBD1 (6 bases). This CDR3 region has 14 residues. Germline CDR1 reads LNHDA; CDR2 reads SQIVND (reference sequence). V gave up 4 bases and J gave up 0 bases, with 10 bases separating them. CDR3 in DNA: TGTGCCAGTAGTAAGTCCAGGGGCTCCTACGAGCAGTACTTC. It encodes CASSKSRGSYEQYF.

J is TRBJ1-5 and V is TRBV6-5; perhaps TRBD1 as D (6 bases). V shed 6 bases and J shed 2 bases, with 11 bases lying between them. In germline, CDR1 is MNHEY, CDR2 SVGAGI. The CDR3 has 14 amino acids. CDR3 sequence: CASRGGHRNQPQHF. The CDR3 DNA sequence: TGTGCCAGCAGGGGGGGACATCGCAATCAGCCCCAGCATTTT.

This clone showed up just a few times. CDR3 region: CASSLGTGTYGYTF. Written as DNA, the CDR3 is TGTGCCAGCAGCTTAGGGACAGGGACTTATGGCTACACCTTC. The chain uses TRBV7-8 and TRBJ1-2; 8 bases align to TRBD1. The V and J ends lost 1 base and 5 bases, in that order; junction bases with no gene match: 3. Per the germline V gene, CDR1 is SGHVS and CDR2 is FQNEAQ. CDR3 size: 14 residues.

The genes are TRBV4-3 and TRBJ1-5; tentative D call: TRBD1 (5 bases). With 0 bases removed from V and 7 bases from J, the gap between germline ends came to 10 bases. Germline lookup yields CDR1 LGHNA and CDR2 YSLEER. The CDR3 is made up of 14 amino acids. CDR3 amino acids: CASSQEPGVQPQHF. DNA of the CDR3: TGCGCCAGCAGCCAAGAGCCGGGGGTCCAGCCCCAGCATTTT.

This rearrangement joins TRBV27 to TRBJ1-1, with D possibly TRBD1 on 5 matching bases. The CDR3 runs to 15 residues. Looked up from germline, CDR1 is MNHEY and CDR2 is SMNVEV (reference sequence). V dropped 2 bases and J dropped 4 bases, with 14 bases sitting between them. CDR3 bases: TGTGCCAGCAGTTTAATGTTTGGGCAGGGCACTGAAGCTTTCTTT. It specifies CASSLMFGQGTEAFF.

Here the CDR3 DNA reads TGTGCCAGCAGCACTTCAACCGGTCCGGGCGGAGAGACCCAGTACTTC. Its protein is CASSTSTGPGGETQYF. The chain carries TRBV7-6 and TRBJ2-5; D ambiguous. CDR3 length equals 16 residues. V lost 5 bases and J lost 4, with 20 bases in between. Germline CDR1 and CDR2: SGHVS and FNYEAQ.

The chain links TRBV19 to TRBJ2-1; no clear D. CDR1 is LNHDA and CDR2 is SQIVND in the germline V gene (reference sequence). V shed 6 bases and J shed 0 bases, with 12 bases lying between them. CDR3 length: 15 amino acids. CDR3 residues: CASRSFGSSYNEQFF. As DNA, the CDR3 is TGTGCCAGTAGGTCGTTCGGCAGCTCCTACAATGAGCAGTTCTTC.

The genes are TRBV9 and TRBJ1-2; 8 bases agree with TRBD1. CDR3 size: 16 residues. Trimming cost V 5 bases and J 4 bases; bases outside gene matches: 13. Germline CDR1 is SGDLS and CDR2 is YYNGEE. This CDR3 reads CASRAYRTGSSYGYTF. DNA for the CDR3: TGTGCCAGCAGAGCCTATAGGACAGGGTCCTCCTATGGCTACACCTTC.

This clone showed up just a few times. The chain links TRBV19 to TRBJ2-2; 10 nucleotides align to TRBD2. Trimming took 3 bases from V and 4 from J; bases not matched to a gene: 5. The germline gives CDR1 LNHDA, CDR2 SQIVND (reference sequence). This CDR3 has 16 residues. CDR3 in DNA: TGTGCCAGTAGTATTCTAGCGGGAGTGGGCACCGGGGAGCTGTTTTTT. It translates to CASSILAGVGTGELFF.